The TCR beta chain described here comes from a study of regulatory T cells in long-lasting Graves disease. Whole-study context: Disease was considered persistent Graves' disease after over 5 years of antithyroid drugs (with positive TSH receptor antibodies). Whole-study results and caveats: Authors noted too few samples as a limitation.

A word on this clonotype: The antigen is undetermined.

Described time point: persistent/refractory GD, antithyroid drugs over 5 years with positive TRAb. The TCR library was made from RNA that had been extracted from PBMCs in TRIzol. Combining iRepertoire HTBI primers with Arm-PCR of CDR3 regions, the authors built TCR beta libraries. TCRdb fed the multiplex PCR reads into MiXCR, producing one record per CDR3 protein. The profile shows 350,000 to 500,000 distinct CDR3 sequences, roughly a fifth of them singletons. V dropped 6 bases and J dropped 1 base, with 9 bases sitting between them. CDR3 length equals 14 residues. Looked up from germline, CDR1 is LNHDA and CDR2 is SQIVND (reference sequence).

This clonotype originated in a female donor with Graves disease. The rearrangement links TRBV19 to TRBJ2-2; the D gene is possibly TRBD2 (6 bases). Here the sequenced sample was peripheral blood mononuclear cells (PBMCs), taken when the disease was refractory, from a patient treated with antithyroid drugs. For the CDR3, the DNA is TGTGCCAGTAGGGCGGGATTGAACACCGGGGAGCTGTTTTTT. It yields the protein CASRAGLNTGELFF.